This TCR beta chain was captured in a study of control samples from healthy donors and cancer patients (TCRdb year 2020). On this clone itself: The antigen this receptor binds is unknown. Base quality data are lacking; no much larger clone is found one base away.

The CDR3 spans 15 residues, from the cysteine through the phenylalanine. CDR3 DNA only is kept here, 45 bases in frame from base 1. CDR1 and CDR2 are read off the germline V gene as MDHEN and SYDVKM. V loses 6 bases, J loses 5 bases, and the germline ends lie 20 bases apart. The library was produced with the immunoSEQ multiplex PCR assay. Held by TCRdb, this immuneACCESS table contains in-frame sequences only and omits some clones. Under half of the omission traces to an unresolved V gene where checked; the cause of the rest is unknown. The sample table lists about 84,000 clones, 84% of them with a count of one. Approximately 10% of the sample is in the top ten clones.

The V gene is TRBV28 and the J gene is TRBJ2-7, and TRBD2 may be the D gene, going by 7 matching bases. The specimen was PBMCs. This TCR came from a man aged 60 to 75 with head and neck cancer. Here is the DNA: TGTGCCAGCAGCGAGGGGGTCGGGGGGCCAGACGAGCAGTACTTC. It specifies CASSEGVGGPDEQYF.